Listed below are T cell receptor beta chains from one sample, sequenced in a study of radiation and T cells in renal cell carcinoma. Produced via immunoSEQ multiplex PCR; TCRdb's table is partial and in-frame only. The table lists 70,000 to 100,000 clones, 80% to 90% of them singletons, with 20% to 25% in the top ten. This material consisted of blood, taken from a patient whose treatment included radiotherapy and nephrectomy. Receptor source: a woman aged 45-59 years with renal cell carcinoma. Each CDR3 is given with its conserved first and last residue. Part of the rows lack a size; the others show once, few, many or a class for expanded clones.

>15|-|TRBV29-1|TRBJ2-1
CSVVPTSGRDNEQFF
>14|-|TRBV2|TRBJ2-7
CASVGTGNSYEQYF
>16|-|TRBV7-8|TRBJ2-3
CASSYYEGSVTDTQYF
>14|-|TRBV6-1|TRBJ1-4
CASSTGSTNEKLFF
>12|-|TRBV10-3|TRBJ1-5
CAISSQGGPQHF
>14|-|TRBV7-2|TRBJ2-7
CASSRDPRWYEQYF
>16|-|TRBV6-5|TRBJ2-3
CASSYHYGGDADTQYF
>13|once|TRBV6-6|TRBJ2-1
CASSSPGRNEQFF
>14|once|TRBV5-1|TRBJ2-5
CASSRTSAQETQYF
>17|-|TRBV4-2|TRBJ2-3
CASSQGARAGVADTQYF
>15|-|TRBV5-4|TRBJ2-3
CASSLTGRRPDTQYF
>13|-|TRBV9|TRBJ2-1
CASSPRTNNEQFF
>15|-|TRBV6-5|TRBJ2-7
CASTPRWGIEYEQYF
>18|-|TRBV19|TRBJ1-4
CASTLHGRASATNEKLFF
>13|-|TRBV10-1|TRBJ1-2
CASSESRNYGYTF
>13|few|TRBV12-5|TRBJ1-1
CASARGMNTEAFF
>16|-|TRBV7-3|TRBJ2-2
CASSWGRPKNTGELFF
>14|-|TRBV2|TRBJ1-1
CASTSDGAVTEAFF
>14|once|TRBV18|TRBJ1-1
CASSPPVTGLEAFF
>13|-|TRBV6-5|TRBJ2-7
CASSYSQGSEQYF
>14|-|TRBV4-2|TRBJ1-4
CASSQAQGDEKLFF
>11|once|TRBV20-1|TRBJ2-7
CSASGPYEQYF
>14|once|TRBV4-1|TRBJ2-7
CASSQDQGTREQYF
>11|-|TRBV7-6|TRBJ2-7
CASSTGGPQYF
>14|-|TRBV28|TRBJ1-4
CASSPGTGAEKLFF
>13|-|TRBV18|TRBJ2-7
CASSLGTAYEQYF
>13|once|TRBV19|TRBJ2-7
CASGVNRRGEQYF
>16|-|TRBV9|TRBJ2-7
CASSVGAGDRSYEQYF
>13|-|TRBV6-5|TRBJ2-7
CASSRGQGYEQYF
>13|once|TRBV19|TRBJ2-1
CASASGRAGEQFF
>16|-|TRBV19|TRBJ2-1
CASSSDTSGVNNEQFF
>13|-|TRBV11-3|TRBJ2-7
CASSFGGTGEQYF
>13|-|TRBV5-1|TRBJ2-2
CASSFDRTGELFF
>15|-|TRBV7-2|TRBJ2-1
CASSKTSATYNEQFF
>21|-|TRBV7-8|TRBJ2-5
CASSLTRRGLRGSRGQETQYF
>15|-|TRBV4-1|TRBJ1-1
CASSQGLAQNTEAFF
>16|once|TRBV5-1|TRBJ1-5
CASSLQPPGEGQPQHF
>13|-|TRBV6-1|TRBJ2-1
CASSEQGGGEQFF
>15|-|TRBV5-6|TRBJ1-4
CASSLWGQGVEKLFF
>15|-|TRBV19|TRBJ1-5
CASSISVTSNQPQHF
>12|-|TRBV30|TRBJ2-7
CASNRDSYEQYF
>18|-|TRBV28|TRBJ2-7
CASSLYVAGGLAEDEQYF
>15|-|TRBV4-1|TRBJ1-1
CASSPNRGENTEAFF
>12|few|TRBV2|TRBJ2-7
CASTTDRYEQYF
>13|-|TRBV6-1|TRBJ2-1
CASGAYSYNEQFF
>14|-|TRBV28|TRBJ1-6
CASSLAGGDSPLHF
>15|-|TRBV28|TRBJ1-2
CASRPTGGVGYGYTF
>13|-|TRBV6-1|TRBJ2-1
CASSLGTNNEQFF
>14|-|TRBV14|TRBJ1-6
CASSQEYRVSPLHF
>13|-|TRBV7-8|TRBJ1-2
CASSPGASIGYTF
>15|-|TRBV5-6|TRBJ1-6
CASSLVGVLNSPLHF
>16|-|TRBV5-8|TRBJ2-3
CASSLAASTSTDTQYF
>11|-|TRBV7-9|TRBJ2-5
CASSSAAGVYF